These 15 T cell receptor beta chains originate from one sample sequenced in a study of T cells in Graves' hyperthyroidism and ophthalmopathy. Template material for amplifying TCR beta CDR3 regions consisted of RNA transcripts. An initial round of RT-PCR targeting the TCR CDR3 relied on the HTBI primer set. Each CDR3 protein is one row after TCRdb ran MiXCR on the multiplex PCR reads. The table includes about 520,000 distinct CDR3 sequences, approximately 25% detected once. Source material: blood. The origin of the receptors is a woman younger than 45 with Graves' ophthalmopathy.

DNA of the CDR3: TGCAGTGGGACGGAGAAAGAGACCCAGTACTTC. As protein: CSGTEKETQYF. This rearrangement joins TRBV29-1 to TRBJ2-5, with D perhaps TRBD1 or TRBD2 (5 bases each). Germline lookup yields CDR1 SQVTM and CDR2 ANQGSEA. The CDR3 sequence is 11 residues long.

This clonotype was counted a single time. The chain carries TRBV18 and TRBJ2-2; D remains unclear. The germline gives CDR1 KGHSH, CDR2 LQKENI. This CDR3 has 15 amino acids. V was cut by 3 bases and J by 2 bases, with 10 bases left in between. Written as DNA, the CDR3 is TGTGCCAGCTCACCCCCGACCGAAAACACCGGGGAGCTGTTTTTT. As protein: CASSPPTENTGELFF.

The chain employs TRBV19 and TRBJ1-1; D might be TRBD1 (6 bases). The CDR3 covers 15 residues. V lost 3 bases, J lost 6 bases, and 17 bases lay in between. In germline, CDR1 is LNHDA, CDR2 SQIVND (reference sequence). CDR3 protein: CASSIGTPRVAEAFF. DNA for the CDR3: TGTGCCAGTAGTATTGGGACACCCCGAGTGGCTGAAGCTTTCTTT.

This clonotype occurred a few times. The chain links TRBV25-1 to TRBJ2-7, with D maybe TRBD1 (6 bases). Germline CDR1 is MGHDK and CDR2 is SYGVNS. This CDR3 spans 13 amino acids. Trimming stripped 2 bases from V and 7 bases from J, with 12 bases between. Here the CDR3 DNA reads TGTGCCAGCAGTGAACCCTCAAGGGGGGAGCAGTACTTC. As protein: CASSEPSRGEQYF.

This clonotype was detected many times. V and J are TRBV6-1 and TRBJ1-2; TRBD1 aligns across 8 bases. Germline V gene data show CDR1 as MNHNS and CDR2 as SASEGT. CDR3 length: 13 amino acids. Trimming took 6 bases from V and 7 from J; bases not matched to a gene: 7. The CDR3 region has the DNA TGTGCCAGCAGGGGGACAGGCTCTTCTGGCTACACCTTC. This encodes CASRGTGSSGYTF.

This clonotype was seen repeatedly, ten times or more. The chain couples TRBV9 to TRBJ1-2; perhaps TRBD1 as D (6 bases). The CDR3 contains 14 residues. Between the trimmed V and J ends, which lost 0 bases and 4 bases, there was a span of 10 bases. The germline V gene encodes CDR1 SGDLS and CDR2 YYNGEE. The DNA of the CDR3 is TGTGCCAGCAGCGTAGCTACAGGGCTCTATGGCTACACCTTC. It encodes CASSVATGLYGYTF.

This clonotype was seen at least ten times. CDR3 DNA: TGTGCCAGCAGCTTCGGACAGGGTTGGGACGGCTACACCTTC. Protein: CASSFGQGWDGYTF. The chain is built from TRBV5-6 and TRBJ1-2, with 8 bases fitting TRBD1. V was clipped by 2 bases and J by 8 bases; unmatched bases: 8. From germline, CDR1 is SGHDT and CDR2 YYEEEE. This CDR3 spans 14 amino acids. Complete variable domain (other parts from reference TRBV5-6 and TRBJ1-2): DAGVTQSPTHLIKTRGQQVTLRCSPKSGHDTVSWYQQALGQGPQFIFQYYEEEERQRGNFPDRFSGHQFPNYSSELNVNALLLGDSALYLCASSFGQGWDGYTFGSGTRLTVV.

This clonotype was detected ten times or more. The gene calls are TRBV2 and TRBJ1-5; D gene unclear. In germline, CDR1 is SNHLY, CDR2 FYNNEI. Trimming stripped 8 bases from V and 6 bases from J, with 17 bases between. The CDR3 extends over 14 amino acids. CDR3 residues: CASYRGDPSQPQHF. The CDR3 nucleotides read TGTGCCAGCTACCGCGGAGATCCCAGTCAGCCCCAGCATTTT.

The V and J genes are TRBV20-1 and TRBJ1-1, with a tentative D call TRBD1 (6 bases). V lost 2 bases to trimming and J lost 4 bases, with 11 bases between them. CDR1 DFQATT and CDR2 SNEGSKA come from the germline V gene (reference sequence). This CDR3 is 13 amino acids long. For the CDR3, the DNA is TGCAGTGCTAGACCAGGGGTGGGCACTGAAGCTTTCTTT. Encoded protein: CSARPGVGTEAFF.

In this sample, this clonotype turned up many times. V usage is TRBV20-1 and J usage is TRBJ1-5, with D tentatively TRBD1 (6 bases). This CDR3 is built from 11 residues. Germline CDR1 reads DFQATT; CDR2 reads SNEGSKA (reference sequence). Trimming pared 7 bases from V and 7 bases from J, leaving 11 bases between. CDR3 loop: CSGGGGQPQHF. CDR3 sequence (DNA): TGCAGTGGGGGGGGCGGGCAGCCCCAGCATTTT.

This clonotype was picked up one time. The rearrangement joins TRBV15 to TRBJ1-5; no reliable D call. The V and J ends lost 6 bases and 4 bases respectively, with 10 bases between them. The germline V gene has CDR1 LNHNV and CDR2 YYDKDF (reference sequence). CDR3 length equals 13 residues. The CDR3 reads CATRRVENQPQHF. The CDR3 bases are TGTGCCACCAGGCGAGTTGAAAATCAGCCCCAGCATTTT.

A few counts support this clonotype. The V gene is TRBV18, the J gene TRBJ1-3; D is uncertain. Deletions cut 3 bases from V and 0 bases from J, with 12 bases between. The CDR3 covers 16 residues. Looked up from germline, CDR1 is KGHSH and CDR2 is LQKENI. CDR3 protein: CASSPVQAVSGNTIYF. The CDR3 DNA reads TGTGCCAGCTCACCCGTCCAGGCGGTCTCTGGAAACACCATATATTTT.

This clonotype was observed at least ten times. The chain links TRBV6-2 or TRBV6-3 to TRBJ1-5; 8 bases are a match to TRBD1. V dropped 1 base and J dropped 7; count of bases not matched to a gene: 12. Germline V gene sequence: CDR1 MNHEY, CDR2 SVGEGT. The CDR3 sequence is 17 residues long. CDR3 amino acids: CASSYWFRGLWGQPQHF. The CDR3 bases are TGTGCCAGCAGTTACTGGTTCAGGGGGCTATGGGGACAGCCCCAGCATTTT.

This clonotype was counted many times. V and J are TRBV2 and TRBJ2-2, with 10 bases matching TRBD1. V lost 5 bases to trimming and J lost 2 bases; unmatched junction nucleotides: 5. Germline V gene data show CDR1 as SNHLY and CDR2 as FYNNEI. The CDR3 spans 16 residues. CDR3 in DNA: TGTGCCAGCAGTTACCGGACAGGGGGAAACACCGGGGAGCTGTTTTTT. Translated, it gives CASSYRTGGNTGELFF.

This clonotype was found a few times. This chain joins TRBV5-5 and TRBJ1-1; tentatively, D is TRBD1 (6 bases). Germline loops: CDR1 SGHKS, CDR2 YYEKEE (reference sequence). Between the trimmed V and J ends, which lost 5 bases and 1 base, there was a span of 15 bases. The CDR3 runs 15 residues. CDR3 sequence (DNA): TGTGCCAGCAGTTTTTGGACAGCCTCGAACACTGAAGCTTTCTTT. Translation gives CASSFWTASNTEAFF.